There are a few counts of the clone carrying this TCR beta chain. Data came from immunoSEQ multiplex PCR; TCRdb stores just in-frame clones and leaves some out. The repertoire holds about 64,000 clones, roughly three quarters seen once, with about 1% in the top ten. The sort gate was single viable CD3+CD4+CD8-CD45RO+ cells for memory CD4+ T cells. Serostatus was set by detecting CMV pp150, pp28, p38, p52 IgG. The entry originates in a study of memory CD4+ T cells and cytomegalovirus serostatus. The V gene end was trimmed by 5 bases and the J gene end by 5 bases; junction bases not matched to a gene: 5. This CDR3 contains 14 residues. Per the germline V gene, CDR1 is SGHVS and CDR2 is FQNEAQ.

The source is an adult in good health and CMV-seronegative. Sequenced: memory CD4+ T cells from blood. The chain combines TRBV7-8 with TRBJ2-1; 8 positions agree with TRBD2. The CDR3 sequence: CASSRGGDNNEQFF. CDR3 bases: TGTGCCAGCAGCCGGGGGGGCGACAACAATGAGCAGTTCTTC.